This T cell receptor beta chain was documented in a study of blood T cell repertoires in COVID-19. The method was immunoSEQ multiplex PCR; TCRdb's version includes in-frame clones alone and lacks a portion of them. The sample yields about 51,000 clones, 70% to 85% seen once. With 1 base removed from V and 3 bases from J, the gap between germline ends came to 10 bases. Germline assignment: CDR1 SEHNR and CDR2 FQNEAQ (reference sequence). CDR3 length: 15 residues. The sequence was obtained from a man over 45 with acute or convalescent COVID-19. Specimen: peripheral blood. The chain carries TRBV7-9 and TRBJ1-5; D is uncertain. DNA of the CDR3: TGTGCCAGCAGCTTAGACCACAGACCCAATCAGCCCCAGCATTTT. This codes for CASSLDHRPNQPQHF.